The rows below give T cell receptor beta chains drawn from one sample of a study of T cells in Graves' hyperthyroidism and ophthalmopathy. TCRdb re-called the multiplex PCR reads with MiXCR, one entry per CDR3 protein. The sample carries 480,000 or so distinct CDR3 sequences, roughly an eighth recorded once. Specimen: blood. All receptors come from a woman aged 18-29 years with Graves' hyperthyroidism. Both conserved end residues are part of each CDR3. The order of the fields is V gene, J gene, D gene, clone size, CDR3 protein, CDR3 DNA. A D gene is named only where the DNA matches it firmly. Only some rows state a clone size, as once, few, many or a class for expanded clones.

V gene: TRBV12-3/TRBV12-4
J gene: TRBJ2-1
D gene: NA
clone size: NA
CDR3 protein: CASAPILDEQFF
CDR3 DNA: TGTGCCAGCGCACCCATTTTGGATGAGCAGTTCTTC

V gene: TRBV25-1
J gene: TRBJ1-3
D gene: TRBD1
clone size: few
CDR3 protein: CASNHGTAGNTIYF
CDR3 DNA: TGTGCCAGCAACCACGGGACAGCTGGAAACACCATATATTTT

V gene: TRBV4-1
J gene: TRBJ2-5
D gene: TRBD2
clone size: NA
CDR3 protein: CASREVGTSGKGRKTQYF
CDR3 DNA: TGCGCCAGCAGAGAAGTAGGGACTAGCGGGAAGGGGCGGAAGACCCAGTACTTC

V gene: TRBV9
J gene: TRBJ1-1
D gene: NA
clone size: NA
CDR3 protein: CASSMSGTEAFF
CDR3 DNA: TGTGCCAGCAGCATGTCCGGGACAGAAGCTTTCTTT

V gene: TRBV29-1
J gene: TRBJ2-5
D gene: TRBD2
clone size: many
CDR3 protein: CSVEDPLAGETQYF
CDR3 DNA: TGCAGCGTTGAAGATCCCCTAGCGGGAGAGACCCAGTACTTC

V gene: TRBV24-1
J gene: TRBJ2-5
D gene: TRBD2
clone size: many
CDR3 protein: CATSDSGREETQYF
CDR3 DNA: TGTGCCACCAGTGATAGCGGGAGGGAAGAGACCCAGTACTTC

V gene: TRBV5-8
J gene: TRBJ1-2
D gene: NA
clone size: NA
CDR3 protein: CASSLKLSTRGNYGYTF
CDR3 DNA: TGTGCCAGCAGCTTGAAGCTTTCAACCCGAGGGAACTATGGCTACACCTTC

V gene: TRBV20-1
J gene: TRBJ1-1
D gene: NA
clone size: many
CDR3 protein: CSASQGYGNTEAFF
CDR3 DNA: TGCAGTGCTAGTCAGGGTTACGGGAACACTGAAGCTTTCTTT

V gene: TRBV19
J gene: TRBJ1-1
D gene: NA
clone size: many
CDR3 protein: CAIRETVNTEAFF
CDR3 DNA: TGTGCCATTAGGGAGACAGTGAACACTGAAGCTTTCTTT

V gene: TRBV25-1
J gene: TRBJ1-2
D gene: NA
clone size: NA
CDR3 protein: CASSEWGAKNYGYTF
CDR3 DNA: TGTGCCAGCAGTGAATGGGGGGCTAAGAACTATGGCTACACCTTC

V gene: TRBV15
J gene: TRBJ1-2
D gene: NA
clone size: many
CDR3 protein: CATSRDLVGGYTF
CDR3 DNA: TGTGCCACCAGCAGAGATCTGGTCGGTGGCTACACCTTC

V gene: TRBV2
J gene: TRBJ1-1
D gene: NA
clone size: many
CDR3 protein: CASSAAGDTEAFF
CDR3 DNA: TGTGCCAGCAGTGCCGCGGGGGACACTGAAGCTTTCTTT

V gene: TRBV12-3/TRBV12-4
J gene: TRBJ2-2
D gene: NA
clone size: NA
CDR3 protein: CASTSAGELFF
CDR3 DNA: TGTGCCAGCACCTCAGCCGGGGAGCTGTTTTTT

V gene: TRBV5-5
J gene: TRBJ2-2
D gene: TRBD1
clone size: NA
CDR3 protein: CASSQGGAYTGELFF
CDR3 DNA: TGTGCCAGCAGCCAAGGGGGCGCGTACACCGGGGAGCTGTTTTTT

V gene: TRBV6-1
J gene: TRBJ2-1
D gene: NA
clone size: many
CDR3 protein: CASTDEARVNNEQFF
CDR3 DNA: TGTGCCAGCACCGACGAGGCCAGGGTCAACAATGAGCAGTTCTTC

V gene: TRBV6-1
J gene: TRBJ2-5
D gene: NA
clone size: NA
CDR3 protein: CASSGGGGVYETQYF
CDR3 DNA: TGTGCCAGCAGTGGGGGTGGAGGGGTATACGAGACCCAGTACTTC